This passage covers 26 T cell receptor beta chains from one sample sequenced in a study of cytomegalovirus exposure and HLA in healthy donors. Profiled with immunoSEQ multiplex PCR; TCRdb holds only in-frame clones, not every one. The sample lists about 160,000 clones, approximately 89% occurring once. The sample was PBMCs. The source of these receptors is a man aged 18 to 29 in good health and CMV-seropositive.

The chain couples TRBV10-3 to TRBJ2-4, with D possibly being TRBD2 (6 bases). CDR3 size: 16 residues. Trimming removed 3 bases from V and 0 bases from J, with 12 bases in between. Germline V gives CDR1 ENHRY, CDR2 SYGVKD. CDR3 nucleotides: TGTGCCATCAGTGAAGGAGGGCAGATAGCCAAAAACATTCAGTACTTC. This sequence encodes CAISEGGQIAKNIQYF.

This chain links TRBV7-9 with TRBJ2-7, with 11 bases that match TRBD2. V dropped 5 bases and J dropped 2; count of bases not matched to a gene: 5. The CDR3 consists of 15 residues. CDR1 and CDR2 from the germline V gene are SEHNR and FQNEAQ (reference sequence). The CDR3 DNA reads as TGTGCCAGCAGCCCCCTAGCGGGAGGACCCTACGAGCAGTACTTC. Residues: CASSPLAGGPYEQYF.

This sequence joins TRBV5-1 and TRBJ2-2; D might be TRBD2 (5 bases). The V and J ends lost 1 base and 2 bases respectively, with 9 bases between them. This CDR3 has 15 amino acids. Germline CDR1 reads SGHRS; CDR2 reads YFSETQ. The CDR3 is CASSLRSGNTGELFF. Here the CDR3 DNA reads TGCGCCAGCAGCTTGAGGAGCGGCAACACCGGGGAGCTGTTTTTT.

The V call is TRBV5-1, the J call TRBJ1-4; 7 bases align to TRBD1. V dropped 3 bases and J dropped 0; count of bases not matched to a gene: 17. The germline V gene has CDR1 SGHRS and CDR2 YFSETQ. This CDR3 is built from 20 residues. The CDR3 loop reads CASSSGKGATSDATNEKLFF. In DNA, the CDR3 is TGCGCCAGCAGCTCAGGAAAGGGGGCGACTTCGGATGCAACTAATGAAAAACTGTTTTTT. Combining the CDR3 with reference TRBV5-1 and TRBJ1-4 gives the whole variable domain KAGVTQTPRYLIKTRGQQVTLSCSPISGHRSVSWYQQTPGQGLQFLFEYFSETQRNKGNFPGRFSGRQFSNSRSEMNVSTLELGDSALYLCASSSGKGATSDATNEKLFFGSGTQLSVL.

The CDR3 DNA reads as TGTGCCAGCACAGCAGATATGGCGGGAGGAAATGAGCAGTTCTTC. Protein: CASTADMAGGNEQFF. This chain uses TRBV6-1 with TRBJ2-1; 8 bases line up with TRBD2. The length of the CDR3 is 15 residues. V lost 7 bases, J lost 7 bases, and 12 bases stayed unmatched. The germline V gene encodes CDR1 MNHNS and CDR2 SASEGT.

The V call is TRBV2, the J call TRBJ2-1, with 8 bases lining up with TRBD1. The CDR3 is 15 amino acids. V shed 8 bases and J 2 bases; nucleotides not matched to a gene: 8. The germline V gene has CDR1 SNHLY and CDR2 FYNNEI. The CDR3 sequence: CASQERTGTYNEQFF. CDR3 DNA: TGTGCCAGCCAGGAAAGGACAGGGACCTACAATGAGCAGTTCTTC.

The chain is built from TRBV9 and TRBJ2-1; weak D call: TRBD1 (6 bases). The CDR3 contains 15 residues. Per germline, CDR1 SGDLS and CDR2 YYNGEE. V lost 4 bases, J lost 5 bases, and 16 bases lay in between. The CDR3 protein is CASSLQGVSHNEQFF. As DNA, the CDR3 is TGTGCCAGCAGCCTACAGGGAGTTAGCCACAATGAGCAGTTCTTC.

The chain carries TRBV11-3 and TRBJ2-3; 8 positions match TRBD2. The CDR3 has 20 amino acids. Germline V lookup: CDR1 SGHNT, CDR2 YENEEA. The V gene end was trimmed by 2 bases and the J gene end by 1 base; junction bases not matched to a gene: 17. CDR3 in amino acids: CASSLSTSATTRMGTDTQYF. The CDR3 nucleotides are TGTGCCAGCAGCTTATCGACTAGCGCAACAACCCGAATGGGCACAGATACGCAGTATTTT. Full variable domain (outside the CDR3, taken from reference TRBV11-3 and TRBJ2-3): EAGVVQSPRYKIIEKKQPVAFWCNPISGHNTLYWYLQNLGQGPELLIRYENEEAVDDSQLPKDRFSAERLKGVDSTLKIQPAELGDSAVYLCASSLSTSATTRMGTDTQYFGPGTRLTVL.

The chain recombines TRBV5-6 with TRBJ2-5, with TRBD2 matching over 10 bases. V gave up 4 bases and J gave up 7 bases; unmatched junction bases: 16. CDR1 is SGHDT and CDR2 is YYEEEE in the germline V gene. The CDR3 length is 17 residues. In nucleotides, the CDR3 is TGTGCCAGCAGCGGTGGTCTGAGCGGGAGGGCCCGGGGGACCCAGTACTTC. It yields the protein CASSGGLSGRARGTQYF.

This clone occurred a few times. CDR3 region: CASSLLSTGELFF. The DNA of the CDR3 is TGTGCCAGCAGTTTACTATCCACCGGGGAGCTGTTTTTT. The chain uses TRBV28 and TRBJ2-2, with D hard to call. V gave up 2 bases and J gave up 4 bases, with 5 bases separating them. CDR1 and CDR2 from the germline V gene are MDHEN and SYDVKM. The CDR3 totals 13 residues.

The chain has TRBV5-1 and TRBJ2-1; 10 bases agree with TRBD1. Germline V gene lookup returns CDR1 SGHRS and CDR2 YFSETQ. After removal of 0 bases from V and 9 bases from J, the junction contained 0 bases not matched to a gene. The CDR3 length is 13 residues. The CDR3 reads CASSLGQGAEQFF. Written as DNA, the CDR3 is TGCGCCAGCAGCTTGGGACAGGGGGCTGAGCAGTTCTTC. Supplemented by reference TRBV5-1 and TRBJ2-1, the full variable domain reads KAGVTQTPRYLIKTRGQQVTLSCSPISGHRSVSWYQQTPGQGLQFLFEYFSETQRNKGNFPGRFSGRQFSNSRSEMNVSTLELGDSALYLCASSLGQGAEQFFGPGTRLTVL.

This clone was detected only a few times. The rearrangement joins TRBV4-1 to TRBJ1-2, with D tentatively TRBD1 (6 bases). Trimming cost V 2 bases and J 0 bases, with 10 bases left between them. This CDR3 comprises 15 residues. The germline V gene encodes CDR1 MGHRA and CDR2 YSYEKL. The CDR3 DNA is TGCGCCAGCAGCCAACCAAGACAGGCTAACTATGGCTACACCTTC. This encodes CASSQPRQANYGYTF.

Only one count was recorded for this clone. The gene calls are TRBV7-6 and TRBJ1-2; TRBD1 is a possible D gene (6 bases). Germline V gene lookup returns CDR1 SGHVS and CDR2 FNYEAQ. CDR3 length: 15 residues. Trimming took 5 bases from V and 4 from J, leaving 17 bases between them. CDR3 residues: CASSQTLRGIYGYTF. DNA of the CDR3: TGTGCCAGCAGCCAAACCCTCAGGGGCATCTATGGCTACACCTTC. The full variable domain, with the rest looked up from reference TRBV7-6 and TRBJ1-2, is GAGVSQSPRYKVTKRGQDVALRCDPISGHVSLYWYRQALGQGPEFLTYFNYEAQQDKSGLPNDRFSAERPEGSISTLTIQRTEQRDSAMYRCASSQTLRGIYGYTFGSGTRLTVV.

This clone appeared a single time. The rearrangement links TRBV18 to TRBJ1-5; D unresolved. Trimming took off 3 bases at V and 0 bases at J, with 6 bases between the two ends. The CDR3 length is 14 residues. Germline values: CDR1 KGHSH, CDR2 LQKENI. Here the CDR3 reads CASSPSGSNQPQHF. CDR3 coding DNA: TGTGCCAGCTCACCGTCGGGTAGCAATCAGCCCCAGCATTTT.

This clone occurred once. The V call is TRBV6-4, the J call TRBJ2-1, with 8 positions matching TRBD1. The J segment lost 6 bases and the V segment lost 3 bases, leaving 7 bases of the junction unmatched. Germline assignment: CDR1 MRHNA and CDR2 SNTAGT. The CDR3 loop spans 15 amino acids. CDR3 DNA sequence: TGTGCCAGCAGTGAGCAGGGGGCCCATCTCAATGAGCAGTTCTTC. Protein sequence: CASSEQGAHLNEQFF.

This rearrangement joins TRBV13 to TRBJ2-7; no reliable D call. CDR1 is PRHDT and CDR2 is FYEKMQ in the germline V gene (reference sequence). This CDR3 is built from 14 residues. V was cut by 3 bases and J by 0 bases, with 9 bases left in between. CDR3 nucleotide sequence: TGTGCCAGCAGCTTCTTACAGAGCTCCTACGAGCAGTACTTC. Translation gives CASSFLQSSYEQYF.

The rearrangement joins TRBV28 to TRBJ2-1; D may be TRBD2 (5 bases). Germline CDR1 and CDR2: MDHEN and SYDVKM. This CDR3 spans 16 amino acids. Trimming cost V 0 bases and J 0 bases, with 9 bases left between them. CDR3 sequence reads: CASSLWDLSSYNEQFF. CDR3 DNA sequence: TGTGCCAGCAGTTTATGGGACTTGAGCTCCTACAATGAGCAGTTCTTC.

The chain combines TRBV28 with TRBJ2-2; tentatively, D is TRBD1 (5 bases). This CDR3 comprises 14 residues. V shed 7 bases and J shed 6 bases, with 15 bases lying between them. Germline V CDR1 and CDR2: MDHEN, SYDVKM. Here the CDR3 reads CASIAPGRPGELFF. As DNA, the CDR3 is TGTGCCAGCATCGCGCCAGGGCGCCCCGGGGAGCTGTTTTTT.

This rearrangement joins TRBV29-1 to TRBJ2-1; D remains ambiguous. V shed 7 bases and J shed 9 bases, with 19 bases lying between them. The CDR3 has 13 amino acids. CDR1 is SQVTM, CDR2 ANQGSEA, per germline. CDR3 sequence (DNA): TGCAGCGCCAAGGTCGACCCGAGGAGTGAGCAGTTCTTC. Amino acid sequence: CSAKVDPRSEQFF.

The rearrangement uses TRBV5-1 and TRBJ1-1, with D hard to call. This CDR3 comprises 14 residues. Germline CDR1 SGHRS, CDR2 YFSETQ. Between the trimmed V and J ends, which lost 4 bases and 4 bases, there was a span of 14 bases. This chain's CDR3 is CASSPSGLGTEAFF. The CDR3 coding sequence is TGCGCCAGCAGCCCCAGCGGGCTCGGCACTGAAGCTTTCTTT.

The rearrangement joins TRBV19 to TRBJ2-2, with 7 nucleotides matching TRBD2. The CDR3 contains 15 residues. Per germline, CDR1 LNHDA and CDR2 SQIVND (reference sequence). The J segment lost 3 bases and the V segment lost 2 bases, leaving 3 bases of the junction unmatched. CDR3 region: CASSILAEYTGELFF. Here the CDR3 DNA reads TGTGCCAGTAGTATACTAGCGGAGTACACCGGGGAGCTGTTTTTT.

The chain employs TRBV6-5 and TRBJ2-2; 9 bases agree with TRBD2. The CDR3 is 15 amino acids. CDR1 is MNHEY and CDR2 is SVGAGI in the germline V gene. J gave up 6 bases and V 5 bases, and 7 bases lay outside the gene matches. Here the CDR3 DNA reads TGTGCCAGCAGTCCCGGGACTAGCAGTTCCGGGGAGCTGTTTTTT. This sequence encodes CASSPGTSSSGELFF.

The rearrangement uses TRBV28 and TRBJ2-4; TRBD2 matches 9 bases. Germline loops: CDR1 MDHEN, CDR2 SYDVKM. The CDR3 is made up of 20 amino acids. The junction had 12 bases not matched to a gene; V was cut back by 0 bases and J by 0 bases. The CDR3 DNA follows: TGTGCCAGCAGTTTATGGCGGGAGGGTCTGGTTCGGCTAGCCAAAAACATTCAGTACTTC. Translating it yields CASSLWREGLVRLAKNIQYF. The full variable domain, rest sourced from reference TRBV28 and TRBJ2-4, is DVKVTQSSRYLVKRTGEKVFLECVQDMDHENMFWYRQDPGLGLRLIYFSYDVKMKEKGDIPEGYSVSREKKERFSLILESASTNQTSMYLCASSLWREGLVRLAKNIQYFGAGTRLSVL.

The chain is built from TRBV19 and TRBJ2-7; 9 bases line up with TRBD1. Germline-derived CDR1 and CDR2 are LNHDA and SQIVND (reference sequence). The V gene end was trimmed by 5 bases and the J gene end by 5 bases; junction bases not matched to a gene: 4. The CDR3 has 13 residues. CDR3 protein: CASSVDRGNEQYF. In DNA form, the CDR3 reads TGTGCCAGTAGTGTGGACAGGGGAAACGAGCAGTACTTC.

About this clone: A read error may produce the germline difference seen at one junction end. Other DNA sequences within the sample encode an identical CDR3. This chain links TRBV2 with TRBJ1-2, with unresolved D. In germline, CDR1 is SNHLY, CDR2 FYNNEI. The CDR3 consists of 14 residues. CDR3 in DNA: TGTGCTAGCAGTGAACCCAGGCGATCCTATGGCTACACCTTC. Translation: CASSEPRRSYGYTF.

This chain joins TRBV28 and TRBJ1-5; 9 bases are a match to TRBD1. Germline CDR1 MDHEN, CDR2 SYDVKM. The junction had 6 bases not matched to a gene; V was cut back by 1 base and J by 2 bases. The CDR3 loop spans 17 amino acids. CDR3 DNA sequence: TGTGCCAGCAGTTTATTTCCGGGACAGGGAGGCAATCAGCCCCAGCATTTT. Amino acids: CASSLFPGQGGNQPQHF.